These T cell receptor beta chains were read from a single sample in a study of blood T cell repertoires in COVID-19. This table comes from immunoSEQ multiplex PCR, and its TCRdb copy is limited to in-frame clones, with some not included. Of roughly 500,000 clones in the sample, approximately 85% were seen once. The sample taken for sequencing was peripheral blood. These TCRs come from a human donor in a cohort sampled during active COVID-19. CDR3s include the opening cysteine and the closing phenylalanine or tryptophan. Each record gives: V gene, J gene, CDR3 protein.

TRBV5-1	TRBJ1-2	CASSLAETGSRYGYTF
TRBV14	TRBJ1-1	CASSPRLGRSINTEAFF
TRBV2	TRBJ1-2	CASSQGSGSYGYTF
TRBV30	TRBJ1-2	CAWSVRNYGYTF
TRBV28	TRBJ2-7	CASRPPYRARGDEQYF
TRBV23-1	TRBJ1-1	CASSHREDIKEAFF
TRBV7-2	TRBJ2-7	CASSFAGTGSREQYF
TRBV18	TRBJ2-1	CASSPFTTNEQFF
TRBV10-3	TRBJ2-1	CAIRSGTGDNEQFF
TRBV19	TRBJ2-7	CASSIGQGIHEQYF
TRBV7-2	TRBJ2-7	CASSSQGGRYEQYF
TRBV3-1/TRBV3-2	TRBJ2-7	CASSPLTLYEQYF
TRBV6-5	TRBJ2-4	CASQEGAAKNIQYF
TRBV29-1	TRBJ1-1	CSVEDSQNTEAFF
TRBV5-1	TRBJ1-4	CASSLDTGANEKLFF
TRBV19	TRBJ2-5	CASSPDRGRETQYF
TRBV7-2	TRBJ1-3	CASSHLSQSPSGNTIYF
TRBV4-3	TRBJ2-5	CASSQSYRGGQETQYF
TRBV5-6	TRBJ2-3	CASGVRADTQYF
TRBV28	TRBJ1-2	CASGKGYGYTF
TRBV9	TRBJ1-2	CASNRPGGYYGYTF
TRBV6-5	TRBJ1-2	CASSRESGQGYGYTF
TRBV25-1	TRBJ1-3	CASSDSWTSGDTIYF
TRBV30	TRBJ2-3	CAWSVLGSGSTDTQYF
TRBV30	TRBJ1-1	CAWSAEDAEAFF
TRBV4-1	TRBJ2-1	CASSLTEREGAYNEQFF
TRBV30	TRBJ1-4	CAWSVISLQLNEKLFF
TRBV7-2	TRBJ1-5	CASSWGVGNQPQHF
TRBV19	TRBJ1-2	CASSLQGGPNYGYTF
TRBV7-3	TRBJ2-1	CASSLHRALHDEQFF
TRBV5-1	TRBJ2-2	CASSPSGEETGELFF
TRBV6-5	TRBJ2-5	CASSKRGQIRETQYF
TRBV19	TRBJ1-1	CASSVQVGVAFF
TRBV6-1	TRBJ2-1	CASSATGTGAYNEQFF
TRBV28	TRBJ1-2	CASSLYLQVEARYGYTF
TRBV6-5	TRBJ1-1	CASSYSMALNTEAFF
TRBV7-2	TRBJ1-4	CASSLGGSGGLFF
TRBV3-1/TRBV3-2	TRBJ1-1	CASSHASRGNTEAFF
TRBV18	TRBJ1-4	CASSPPIPATNEKLFF
TRBV20-1	TRBJ2-1	CSASRLVNEQFF
TRBV2	TRBJ2-2	CASRELVAGELFF